This T cell receptor (beta chain) was captured in a study of blood T cell repertoires in COVID-19. In the authors' workflow: The assay estimated nucleated cells by amplifying reference gene primers. TCRdb keeps only in-frame clones here, not all; method: immunoSEQ multiplex PCR. That table furnishes V, J and clone size, whereas the DNA furnished D and trimming. The data hold fewer than 450,000 clones, with about 90% observed a single time. This TCR came from a man between 18 and 29 years old who had recovered from COVID-19. Source material: PBMCs or T cells enriched from blood (not recorded which).

CDR3 in DNA: TGCAGCGTTGACAAAGGGGCTGAAGCTTTCTTT. Encoded protein: CSVDKGAEAFF. This chain joins TRBV29-1 and TRBJ1-1, with D perhaps matching TRBD1 (5 bases). Trimming took off 3 bases at V and 6 bases at J, with 8 bases between the two ends. CDR1 SQVTM and CDR2 ANQGSEA come from the germline V gene. This CDR3 has 11 amino acids.